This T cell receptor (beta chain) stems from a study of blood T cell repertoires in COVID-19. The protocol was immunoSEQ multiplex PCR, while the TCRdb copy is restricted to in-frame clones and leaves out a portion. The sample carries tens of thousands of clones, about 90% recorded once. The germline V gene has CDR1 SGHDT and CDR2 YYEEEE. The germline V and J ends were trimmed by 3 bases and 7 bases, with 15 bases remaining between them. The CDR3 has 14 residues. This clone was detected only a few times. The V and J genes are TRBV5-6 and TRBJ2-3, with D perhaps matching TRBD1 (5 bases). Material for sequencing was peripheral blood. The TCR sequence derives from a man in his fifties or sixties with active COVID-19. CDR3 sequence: CASSSGDRWNTQYF. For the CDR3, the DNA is TGTGCCAGCAGCTCCGGCGACAGATGGAATACGCAGTATTTT. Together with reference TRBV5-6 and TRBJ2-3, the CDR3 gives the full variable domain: DAGVTQSPTHLIKTRGQQVTLRCSPKSGHDTVSWYQQALGQGPQFIFQYYEEEERQRGNFPDRFSGHQFPNYSSELNVNALLLGDSALYLCASSSGDRWNTQYFGPGTRLTVL.